A single sample is the source of the 6 T cell receptor beta chains below, sequenced in a study of blood T cell repertoires in COVID-19. Assay: immunoSEQ multiplex PCR; the TCRdb copy retains only in-frame clones and omits some. Of about 180,000 clones listed, 80% to 90% were seen once; the top ten hold 7.5% to 10%. What was sequenced was peripheral blood. The receptors shown here come from a man between 45 and 60 years old with active or convalescent COVID-19.

In this sample, this clone turned up a few times. The rearrangement links TRBV11-1 to TRBJ2-1; D is unresolved. The CDR3 contains 15 residues. CDR1 and CDR2 from the germline V gene are SGHAT and FQDESV (reference sequence). Trimming removed 4 bases from V and 0 bases from J, with 10 bases in between. For the CDR3, the DNA is TGTGCCAGCAGCTACGAAGATAGCTCCTACAATGAGCAGTTCTTC. As protein: CASSYEDSSYNEQFF. The whole variable domain, filled in from reference TRBV11-1 and TRBJ2-1, reads EAEVAQSPRYKITEKSQAVAFWCDPISGHATLYWYRQILGQGPELLVQFQDESVVDDSQLPKDRFSAERLKGVDSTLKIQPAELGDSAMYLCASSYEDSSYNEQFFGPGTRLTVL.

This clone was observed once. The chain recombines TRBV19 with TRBJ2-5; 9 bases line up with TRBD1. The germline gives CDR1 LNHDA, CDR2 SQIVND (reference sequence). CDR3 length: 14 residues. V shed 3 bases, J shed 4 bases, and the junction held 3 bases outside the gene matches. CDR3 amino acids: CASSIDRGGETQYF. The DNA of the CDR3 is TGTGCCAGTAGTATTGACAGGGGGGGAGAGACCCAGTACTTC.

V gene TRBV3-1 (or the pseudogene TRBV3-2) combines with J gene TRBJ2-7, with TRBD2 as a possible D gene (6 bases). Deletions cut 0 bases from V and 1 base from J, with 16 bases between. CDR3 length: 17 amino acids. Germline values: CDR1 LGHDT, CDR2 YNNKEL (reference sequence). DNA of the CDR3: TGTGCCAGCAGCCAAGATCAAACGGGACTTCTTTCCTACGAGCAGTACTTC. It is translated as CASSQDQTGLLSYEQYF.

The chain employs TRBV9 and TRBJ2-5; tentative D call: TRBD2 (5 bases). Trimming removed 0 bases at V and 1 base at J, with 13 bases between. The length of the CDR3 is 16 residues. Germline V gene data show CDR1 as SGDLS and CDR2 as YYNGEE. The CDR3 reads CASSVGLAVGQETQYF. Here the CDR3 DNA reads TGTGCCAGCAGCGTAGGTCTAGCAGTGGGCCAAGAGACCCAGTACTTC.

The rearrangement joins TRBV4-3 to TRBJ2-5, with D perhaps TRBD2 (6 bases). V was trimmed by 3 bases and J by 7 bases, leaving 18 bases between them. Germline V gives CDR1 LGHNA, CDR2 YSLEER. The CDR3 length is 15 residues. As DNA, the CDR3 is TGCGCCAGCAGCCATCCTTCCGGGACGGGAGCGACCCAGTACTTC. Protein sequence: CASSHPSGTGATQYF.

The chain combines TRBV19 with TRBJ2-2; D is perhaps TRBD1 (6 bases). The V end lost 3 bases, the J end lost 4 bases, and 9 bases lay between the germline ends. Looked up from germline, CDR1 is LNHDA and CDR2 is SQIVND (reference sequence). The length of the CDR3 is 14 residues. CDR3 region: CASSIRQATGELFF. The CDR3 coding sequence is TGTGCCAGTAGTATTAGACAGGCCACCGGGGAGCTGTTTTTT.